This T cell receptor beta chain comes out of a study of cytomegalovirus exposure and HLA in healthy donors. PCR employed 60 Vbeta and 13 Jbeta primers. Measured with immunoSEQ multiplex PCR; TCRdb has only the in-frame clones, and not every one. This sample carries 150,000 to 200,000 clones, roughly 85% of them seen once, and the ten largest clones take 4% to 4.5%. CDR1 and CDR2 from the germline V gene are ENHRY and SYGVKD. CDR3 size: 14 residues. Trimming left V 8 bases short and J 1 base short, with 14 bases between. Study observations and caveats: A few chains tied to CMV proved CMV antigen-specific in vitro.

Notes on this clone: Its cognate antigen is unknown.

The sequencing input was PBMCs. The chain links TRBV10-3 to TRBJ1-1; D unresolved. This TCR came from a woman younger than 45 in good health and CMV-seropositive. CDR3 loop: CAIGRGSQNTEAFF. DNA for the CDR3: TGTGCCATCGGTCGGGGAAGTCAGAACACTGAAGCTTTCTTT.